This paragraph covers one T cell receptor beta chain sequence. This entry belongs to a study of Ad26.COV2.S vaccination and SARS-CoV-2 variants. TCRdb's table, derived via immunoSEQ multiplex PCR, lists solely in-frame clones and lacks some. Of 440,000 or so clones in the sample, 90% were seen once. V trimming: 5 bases; J trimming: 4 bases; junction bases outside the gene matches: 17. CDR3 length: 17 residues. In germline, CDR1 is LGHDT, CDR2 YNNKEL (reference sequence). The treatment: about 20 received Ad26.COV2.S at low or high dose, single or two shots; about 5 received placebo; per-sample allocation not given. Day 63 after the first vaccine or placebo injection was the time point for sampling. The donor was a Boston adult aged 18-55 years.

This specimen was peripheral blood, taken in a trial of Ad26.COV2.S vaccine versus placebo. This chain uses TRBV3-1 (or the pseudogene TRBV3-2) with TRBJ2-7; 7 bases line up with TRBD1. The receptor was isolated from a person between 18 and 65 years old who received the Ad26.COV2.S COVID-19 vaccine or a placebo. Here the CDR3 DNA reads TGTGCCAGCAGCATTGGGACAGCTGGGAGAGTACGGTACGAGCAGTACTTC. This codes for CASSIGTAGRVRYEQYF.